This section outlines one T cell receptor (beta chain) sequence together with its context. The CDR3 extends over 16 amino acids. Looked up from germline, CDR1 is SGDLS and CDR2 is YYNGEE. The ends were cut back, 3 bases at V and 6 bases at J, with 19 bases in the middle. Here immunoSEQ multiplex PCR was the method, and the copy in TCRdb shows in-frame clones only, minus some. The data show under 250,000 clones, roughly 84% seen once. The entry originates in a study of blood T cell repertoires in COVID-19. The sequenced sample consisted of peripheral blood. The TCR was taken from a woman in her sixties with acute or convalescent COVID-19. J is TRBJ2-1 and V is TRBV9; a weak D match, TRBD2 (7 bases). For the CDR3, the DNA is TGTGCCAGCAGCGCCCGTGGTGGGGGGGCCTCCAATGAGCAGTTCTTC. It specifies CASSARGGGASNEQFF. The full variable domain, in which reference TRBV9 and TRBJ2-1 provide the parts outside the CDR3, is DSGVTQTPKHLITATGQRVTLRCSPRSGDLSVYWYQQSLDQGLQFLIQYYNGEERAKGNILERFSAQQFPDLHSELNLSSLELGDSALYFCASSARGGGASNEQFFGPGTRLTVL.